Below are 11 T cell receptor beta chains sequenced from a single sample in a study of T cells in Graves' hyperthyroidism and ophthalmopathy (dated by TCRdb to the late 2010s). Preparation of the library involved multiplex PCR. TCRdb shows the sequencer as Illumina HiSeq 2000. The TCR beta CDR3 regions were amplified from the RNA transcripts. The first round of RT-PCR for the TCR CDR3 was performed with the HTBI primer set and the Qiagen OneStep RT-PCR kit. TCRdb passed the public sequencing reads through fastp at Q25 and MiXCR, retaining productive beta sequences. For every CDR3 protein sequence, its rows merge into one entry that carries the most common genes and DNA. This sample comprises under 350,000 distinct CDR3 sequences, approximately 15% of them detected only once. The ten largest clones take up approximately 7.9% of the sample. The material sequenced was blood. The receptor source for this set is a woman between 40 and 55 years old with Graves' hyperthyroidism.

The rearrangement links TRBV28 to TRBJ1-2, with D possibly matching TRBD1 (6 bases). This CDR3 has 14 residues. Per germline, CDR1 MDHEN and CDR2 SYDVKM. Trimming left V 5 bases short and J 8 bases short, with 18 bases between. The CDR3 here is CASSPPGTRQGYTF. CDR3 nucleotides: TGTGCCAGCAGTCCGCCCGGGACACGGCAGGGCTACACCTTC.

This clonotype was seen at least ten times. V usage is TRBV3-1 and J usage is TRBJ2-7; 8 bases are a match to TRBD2. V gave up 4 bases and J gave up 0 bases; unmatched junction bases: 14. This CDR3 contains 18 residues. Germline CDR1 LGHDT, CDR2 YNNKEL (reference sequence). The CDR3 DNA is TGTGCCAGCAGCCCCTTCTCACCCAGGACTAGCAGCTCCTACGAGCAGTACTTC. It codes for CASSPFSPRTSSSYEQYF.

This clonotype appeared many times. The chain links TRBV20-1 to TRBJ1-1, with unresolved D. V dropped 0 bases and J dropped 4 bases, with 3 bases sitting between them. CDR1 DFQATT and CDR2 SNEGSKA come from the germline V gene (reference sequence). The CDR3 sequence is 11 residues long. CDR3 DNA: TGCAGTGCTAGAGAACTCACTGAAGCTTTCTTT. Encoded protein: CSARELTEAFF.

This clonotype has just a few counts. The V gene is TRBV18, the J gene TRBJ2-7; D tentatively fits TRBD1 or TRBD2 (5 bases each). Trimming left V 0 bases short and J 4 bases short, with 13 bases between. There are 15 residues in the CDR3. In germline, CDR1 is KGHSH, CDR2 LQKENI. The CDR3 here is CASSPPRDSGYEQYF. CDR3 DNA: TGTGCCAGCTCACCACCTCGAGACAGCGGATACGAGCAGTACTTC.

The chain uses TRBV7-9 and TRBJ1-2; 12 bases are shared with TRBD1. There are 15 residues in the CDR3. The ends lost 5 bases at V and 7 bases at J; junction bases unmatched: 8. Germline assignment: CDR1 SEHNR and CDR2 FQNEAQ (reference sequence). This chain's CDR3 is CASSGRDRGRFGYTF. DNA for the CDR3: TGTGCCAGCAGCGGCCGGGACAGGGGGCGGTTTGGCTACACCTTC.

This clonotype was observed many times. The chain employs TRBV2 and TRBJ2-1, with D possibly TRBD1 on 6 matching bases. V lost 8 bases and J 4 bases, leaving 12 bases between the germline ends. This CDR3 spans 13 amino acids. In germline, CDR1 is SNHLY, CDR2 FYNNEI. The CDR3 sequence is CASSGTRYNEQFF. The CDR3 DNA is TGTGCCAGCTCCGGGACAAGGTACAATGAGCAGTTCTTC.

This clonotype was counted many times. This sequence joins TRBV6-1 and TRBJ2-7; D may be TRBD1 (6 bases). V was trimmed by 8 bases and J by 5 bases, leaving 16 bases between them. The germline V gene has CDR1 MNHNS and CDR2 SASEGT. There are 13 residues in the CDR3. CDR3 in DNA: TGTGCCAGCGGCAGGGGCGGACTGAACGAGCAGTACTTC. It is translated as CASGRGGLNEQYF.

This clonotype came up once. The V gene is TRBV12-3 or TRBV12-4, the J gene TRBJ1-2; TRBD1 aligns across 10 bases. V gave up 4 bases and J gave up 3 bases; unmatched junction bases: 5. This CDR3 region has 15 residues. This chain's CDR3 is CASSSSGTGDYGYTF. The CDR3 DNA follows: TGTGCCAGCAGTTCCTCCGGGACAGGGGACTATGGCTACACCTTC.

This clonotype was counted ten times or more. CDR3 in DNA: TGTGCCAGCAGTGAAGTGGGACAGGGATACGAGCAGTACTTC. Protein sequence: CASSEVGQGYEQYF. The chain is built from TRBV2 and TRBJ2-7, with TRBD1 identical over 9 bases. The CDR3 has 14 residues. V lost 1 base, J lost 4 bases, and 2 bases stayed unmatched. The germline V gene encodes CDR1 SNHLY and CDR2 FYNNEI.

V is TRBV5-8 and J is TRBJ2-7; 9 nucleotides agree with TRBD1. The length of the CDR3 is 15 residues. Germline V gene sequence: CDR1 SGHTS, CDR2 YDEGEE. Trimming cost V 4 bases and J 2 bases; bases outside gene matches: 7. Written as DNA, the CDR3 is TGTGCCAGCAGCACTGGACAGGGGAGAACCTACGAGCAGTACTTC. It specifies CASSTGQGRTYEQYF.

This clonotype occurred many times. This chain uses TRBV20-1 with TRBJ1-5, with D unclear. The V and J ends lost 5 bases and 7 bases respectively, with 18 bases between them. The CDR3 consists of 14 residues. Germline V lookup: CDR1 DFQATT, CDR2 SNEGSKA (reference sequence). CDR3: CSALGAARYQPQHF. In nucleotides, the CDR3 is TGCAGTGCTCTCGGAGCCGCCCGGTACCAGCCCCAGCATTTT.